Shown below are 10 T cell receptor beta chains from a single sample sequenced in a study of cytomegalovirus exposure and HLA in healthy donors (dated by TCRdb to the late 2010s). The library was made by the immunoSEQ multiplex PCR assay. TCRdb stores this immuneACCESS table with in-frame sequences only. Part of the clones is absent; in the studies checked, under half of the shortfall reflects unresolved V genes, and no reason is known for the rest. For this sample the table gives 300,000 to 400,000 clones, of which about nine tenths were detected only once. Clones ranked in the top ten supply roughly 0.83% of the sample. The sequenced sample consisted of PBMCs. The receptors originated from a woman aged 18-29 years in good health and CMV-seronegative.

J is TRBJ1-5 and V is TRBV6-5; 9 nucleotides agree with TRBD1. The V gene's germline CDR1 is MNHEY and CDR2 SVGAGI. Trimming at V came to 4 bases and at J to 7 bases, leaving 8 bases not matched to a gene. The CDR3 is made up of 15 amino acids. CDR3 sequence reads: CASSWGTGTEQPQHF. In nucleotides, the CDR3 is TGTGCCAGCAGTTGGGGGACAGGGACTGAACAGCCCCAGCATTTT.

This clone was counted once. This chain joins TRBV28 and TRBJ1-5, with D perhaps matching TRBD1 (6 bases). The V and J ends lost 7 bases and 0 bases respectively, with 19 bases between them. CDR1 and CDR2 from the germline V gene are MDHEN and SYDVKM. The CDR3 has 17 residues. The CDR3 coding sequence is TGTGCCAGCACCGCACAGGGAGTGATTAATAGCAATCAGCCCCAGCATTTT. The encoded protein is CASTAQGVINSNQPQHF.

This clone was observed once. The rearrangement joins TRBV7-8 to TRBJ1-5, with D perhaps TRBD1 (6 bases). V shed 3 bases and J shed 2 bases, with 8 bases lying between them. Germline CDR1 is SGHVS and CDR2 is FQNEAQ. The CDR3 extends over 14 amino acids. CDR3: CASSFAGGNQPQHF. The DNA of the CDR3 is TGTGCCAGCAGCTTCGCAGGGGGCAATCAGCCCCAGCATTTT.

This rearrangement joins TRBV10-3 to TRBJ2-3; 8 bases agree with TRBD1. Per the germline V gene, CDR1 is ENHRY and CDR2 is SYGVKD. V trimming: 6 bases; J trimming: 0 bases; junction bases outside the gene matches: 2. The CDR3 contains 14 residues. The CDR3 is CAIRGTGSTDTQYF. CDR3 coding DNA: TGTGCCATCAGGGGGACAGGAAGCACAGATACGCAGTATTTT.

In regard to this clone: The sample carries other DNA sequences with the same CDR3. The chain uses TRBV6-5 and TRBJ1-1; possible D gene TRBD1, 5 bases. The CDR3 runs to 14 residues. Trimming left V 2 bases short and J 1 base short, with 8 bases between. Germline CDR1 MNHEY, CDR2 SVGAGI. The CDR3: CASSYGRGNTEAFF. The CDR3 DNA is TGTGCCAGCAGTTACGGGAGGGGGAACACTGAAGCTTTCTTT.

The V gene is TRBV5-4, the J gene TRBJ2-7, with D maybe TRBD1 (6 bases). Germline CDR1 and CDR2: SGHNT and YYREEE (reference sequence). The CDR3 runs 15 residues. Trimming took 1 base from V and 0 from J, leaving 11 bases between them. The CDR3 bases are TGTGCCAGCAGCTTGTCATGGGGGCACTCCTACGAGCAGTACTTC. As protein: CASSLSWGHSYEQYF.

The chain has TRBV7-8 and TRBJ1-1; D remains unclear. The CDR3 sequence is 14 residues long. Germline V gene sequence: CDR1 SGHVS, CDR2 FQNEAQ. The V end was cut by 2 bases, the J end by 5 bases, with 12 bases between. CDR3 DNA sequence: TGTGCCAGCAGCTTAAATCCTAGTAGGACTGAAGCTTTCTTT. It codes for CASSLNPSRTEAFF.

CDR3 DNA sequence: TGTGCCAGCTGTAGACCCCAGGGGGCTTTCGATGGCTACACCTTC. Its translation is CASCRPQGAFDGYTF. V is TRBV28 and J is TRBJ1-2, with TRBD1 matching 8 bases. Germline CDR1 is MDHEN and CDR2 is SYDVKM. This CDR3 spans 15 amino acids. With 8 bases clipped from V and 6 bases from J, the junction kept 14 bases outside the gene matches.

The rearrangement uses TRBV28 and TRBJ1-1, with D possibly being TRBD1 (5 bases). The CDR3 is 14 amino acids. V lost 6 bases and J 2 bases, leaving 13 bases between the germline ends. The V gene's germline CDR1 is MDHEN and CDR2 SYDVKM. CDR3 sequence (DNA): TGTGCCAGCAGGCGTGACAGAAGAAACACTGAAGCTTTCTTT. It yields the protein CASRRDRRNTEAFF.

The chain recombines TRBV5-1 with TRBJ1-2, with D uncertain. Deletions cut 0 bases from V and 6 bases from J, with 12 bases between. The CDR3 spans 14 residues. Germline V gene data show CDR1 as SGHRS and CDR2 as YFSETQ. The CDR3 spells CASSLEPQSDGYTF. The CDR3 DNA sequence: TGCGCCAGCAGCTTGGAACCGCAGTCCGATGGCTACACCTTC.